The sequence of this TCR beta chain was determined in a study of CD8 T cells in ankylosing spondylitis (dated by TCRdb to the late 2010s). A note on the overall study: To find TCR variants linked to disease, the study profiled T cell receptor beta repertoires in ankylosing spondylitis patients and healthy donors. In total, the full study cohort was made up of 110 or so healthy donors and 25 or so ankylosing spondylitis patients. Peripheral blood was sampled, and synovial fluid was also collected from ankylosing spondylitis patients. General conclusions and limits of the study: Some of the motif variants had been reported before in the synovial fluid and blood of reactive arthritis patients, a finding that suggests common disease-initiation mechanisms. A TCR beta motif of several highly homologous amino acid variants appeared characteristic of blood from ankylosing spondylitis patients. The disease-linked clones showed a CD8+ phenotype and occurred at relatively low frequencies in peripheral blood. According to the report, matched synovial fluid samples from ankylosing spondylitis patients were significantly enriched for the disease-linked clones.

Inclusive of the bounding cysteine and phenylalanine, the CDR3 is 16 residues long. The only DNA kept is the CDR3, 48 bases in frame from the first base. Trimming takes 0 bases off V and 4 bases off J; junction bases not matched to a gene: 8. The germline V gene (reference sequence) yields DFQATT for CDR1 and SNEGSKA for CDR2. The instrument given in TCRdb is Illumina HiSeq 2500. TCR beta libraries were prepared by quantitative 5'-RACE with molecular barcodes. The published analysis was carried out like this. A new computational method based on a probabilistic model of VDJ rearrangement was used to identify disease-linked TCR variants. TCRdb trimmed public reads at Q25 via fastp, called clones via MiXCR and kept in-frame beta chains. Here each entry gathers all rows of one CDR3 protein and keeps the most common genes and DNA. The V and J calls here are based on TCRdb, not the publication. This sample is represented by 800,000 to 900,000 distinct CDR3 sequences; about an eighth of them were singletons. Approximately 0.51% of the sample is in the top ten clones.

Turning to this clonotype: Its recognized antigen is unknown. No quality values exist for individual bases; no much larger clone is one base distant.

This TCR derives from a male donor with ankylosing spondylitis. Sequenced material: blood, either unsorted or a sorted T cell fraction (not recorded which). The chain was built from TRBV20-1 and TRBJ1-1; 10 nucleotides in the junction match TRBD1. The CDR3 sequence is CSARDDRGRLGTEAFF. In nucleotides, the sequence is TGCAGTGCTAGAGATGACAGGGGGCGCCTCGGCACTGAAGCTTTCTTT.